This T cell receptor (beta chain) was profiled in a study of blood T cell repertoires in COVID-19. Background on the study: COVID-19 samples from acute and convalescent phases originated in the United States, Italy and Spain. Nucleic acid was either cDNA or gDNA, and it came from T cells, B-cell-depleted T cells, or PBMCs.

Authors' data handling: From reference gene primer amplification, estimates of nucleated cell counts were derived. Assay used: immunoSEQ multiplex PCR; TCRdb lists only in-frame clones, some missing. The DNA gave D and trimming, while V, J and clone size come from that table. The sample has approximately 300,000 clones, about 89% seen once. This CDR3 is built from 13 residues. Germline-derived CDR1 and CDR2 are SQVTM and ANQGSEA. Clinical history as reported by participants underpinned cohort assignment. The receptor comes from a man aged 55 to 70 who had recovered from COVID-19. This chain links TRBV29-1 with TRBJ1-2; TRBD1 aligns across 11 bases. The material sequenced was PBMCs or T cells enriched from blood (not recorded which). As DNA, the CDR3 is TGCTCCGCCGCCGGGACAGGGGGTGGAGGCTACACCTTC. It specifies CSAAGTGGGGYTF.